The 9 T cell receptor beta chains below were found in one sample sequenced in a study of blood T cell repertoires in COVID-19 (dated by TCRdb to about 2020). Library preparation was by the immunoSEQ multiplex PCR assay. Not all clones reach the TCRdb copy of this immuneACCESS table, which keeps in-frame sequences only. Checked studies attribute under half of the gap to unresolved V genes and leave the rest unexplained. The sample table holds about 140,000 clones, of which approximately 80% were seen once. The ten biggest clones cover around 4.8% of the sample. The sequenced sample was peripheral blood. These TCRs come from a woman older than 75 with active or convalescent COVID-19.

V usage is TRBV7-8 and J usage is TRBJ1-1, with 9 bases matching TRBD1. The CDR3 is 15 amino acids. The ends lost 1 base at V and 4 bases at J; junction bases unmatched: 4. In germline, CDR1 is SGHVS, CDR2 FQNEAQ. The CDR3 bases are TGTGCCAGCAGCTTAGTGAGACAGGGGGGCACTGAAGCTTTCTTT. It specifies CASSLVRQGGTEAFF.

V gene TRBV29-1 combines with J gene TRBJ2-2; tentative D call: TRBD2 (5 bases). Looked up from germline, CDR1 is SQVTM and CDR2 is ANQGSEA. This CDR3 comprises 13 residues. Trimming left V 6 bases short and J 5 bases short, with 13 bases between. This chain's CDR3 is CSVGLSETGELFF. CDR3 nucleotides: TGCAGCGTCGGGCTTAGCGAGACCGGGGAGCTGTTTTTT.

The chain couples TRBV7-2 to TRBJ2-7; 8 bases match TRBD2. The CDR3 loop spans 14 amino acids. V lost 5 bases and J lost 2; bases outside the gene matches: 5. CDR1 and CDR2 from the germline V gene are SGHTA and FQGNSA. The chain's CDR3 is CASSDSGDAYEQYF. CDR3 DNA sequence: TGTGCCAGCAGCGATAGCGGGGATGCCTACGAGCAGTACTTC. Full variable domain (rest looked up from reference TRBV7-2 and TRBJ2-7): GAGVSQSPSNKVTEKGKDVELRCDPISGHTALYWYRQSLGQGLEFLIYFQGNSAPDKSGLPSDRFSAERTGGSVSTLTIQRTQQEDSAVYLCASSDSGDAYEQYFGPGTRLTVT.

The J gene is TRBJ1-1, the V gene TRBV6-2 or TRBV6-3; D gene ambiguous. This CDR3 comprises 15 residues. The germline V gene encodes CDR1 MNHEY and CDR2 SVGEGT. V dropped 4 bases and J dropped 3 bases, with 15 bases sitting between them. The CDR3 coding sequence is TGTGCCAGCAGTTCCGATGTACGCGGGTACACTGAAGCTTTCTTT. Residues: CASSSDVRGYTEAFF.

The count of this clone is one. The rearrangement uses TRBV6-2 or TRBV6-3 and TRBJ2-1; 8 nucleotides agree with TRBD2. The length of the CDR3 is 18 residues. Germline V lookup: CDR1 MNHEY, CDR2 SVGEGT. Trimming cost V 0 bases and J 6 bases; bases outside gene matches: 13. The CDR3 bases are TGTGCCAGCAGTTACTCCGGTCTCAAGGGACTAGGGGGCAATGAGCAGTTCTTC. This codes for CASSYSGLKGLGGNEQFF.

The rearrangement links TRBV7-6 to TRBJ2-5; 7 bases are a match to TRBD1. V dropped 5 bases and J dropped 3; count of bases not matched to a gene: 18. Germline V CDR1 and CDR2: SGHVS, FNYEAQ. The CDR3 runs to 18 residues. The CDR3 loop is CASSIRPSAGTAKETQYF. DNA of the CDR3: TGTGCCAGCAGCATTCGCCCCTCCGCCGGGACAGCAAAAGAGACCCAGTACTTC.

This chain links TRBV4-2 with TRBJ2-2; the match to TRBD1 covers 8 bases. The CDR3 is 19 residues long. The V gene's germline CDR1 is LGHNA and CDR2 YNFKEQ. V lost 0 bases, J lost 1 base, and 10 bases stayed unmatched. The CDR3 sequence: CASSQDRAQGAGNTGELFF. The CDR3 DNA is TGTGCCAGCAGCCAAGACAGGGCTCAGGGGGCGGGGAACACCGGGGAGCTGTTTTTT.

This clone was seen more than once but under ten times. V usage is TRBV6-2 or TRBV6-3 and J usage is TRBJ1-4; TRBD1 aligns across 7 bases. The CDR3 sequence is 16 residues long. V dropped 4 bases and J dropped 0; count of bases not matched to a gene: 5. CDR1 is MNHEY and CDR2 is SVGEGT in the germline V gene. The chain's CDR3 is CASSSQGVATNEKLFF. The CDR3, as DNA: TGTGCCAGCAGTTCCCAGGGGGTCGCAACTAATGAAAAACTGTTTTTT.

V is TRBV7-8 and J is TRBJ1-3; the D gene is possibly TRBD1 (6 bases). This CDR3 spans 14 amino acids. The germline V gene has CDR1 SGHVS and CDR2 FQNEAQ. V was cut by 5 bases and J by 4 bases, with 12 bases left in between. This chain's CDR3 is CASSQQGGGNTIYF. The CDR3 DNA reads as TGTGCCAGCAGCCAACAGGGCGGCGGAAACACCATATATTTT. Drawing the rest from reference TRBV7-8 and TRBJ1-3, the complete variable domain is GAGVSQSPRYKVAKRGQDVALRCDPISGHVSLFWYQQALGQGPEFLTYFQNEAQLDKSGLPSDRFFAERPEGSVSTLKIQRTQQEDSAVYLCASSQQGGGNTIYFGEGSWLTVV.